A few counts support the clone carrying this T cell receptor beta chain. The data belong to a study of human T cells and chemical hapten exposure. Trimming pared 3 bases from V and 3 bases from J, leaving 14 bases between. This CDR3 contains 15 residues. The sample's time point: patch test 2, 6 weeks after DPC sensitization. Treatment noted: therapeutic diphenylcyclopropenone sensitization with weekly scalp DPC. TCRdb recomputed calls from the RACE reads with MiXCR, one row per CDR3 protein. The table shows some 350,000 distinct CDR3 sequences, with about 6% occurring only once. The sample in question was whole blood, obtained in connection with sensitization to the hapten diphenylcyclopropenone (DPC). The chain is built from TRBV12-3 or TRBV12-4 and TRBJ1-1, with TRBD1 as a possible D gene (5 bases). The receptor was isolated from a woman aged 18-35 years with alopecia areata. Some clones in this sample may be carry-over from other donors' samples. The CDR3 is CASSLYGQGDTEAFF. DNA of the CDR3: TGTGCCAGCAGTTTGTACGGGCAAGGGGACACTGAAGCTTTCTTT.